One sample yielded the 17 T cell receptor beta chains listed below, sequenced in a study of blood T cell repertoires in COVID-19 (dated by TCRdb to 2019 to 2021). The library was made by the immunoSEQ multiplex PCR assay. Imported from immuneACCESS, the table was reduced by TCRdb to in-frame sequences with V and J called. These copies leave out some clones; in studies compared against another copy, an unresolved V gene accounts for under half, and the cause of the remainder is not known. Within this sample are approximately 260,000 clones, with 82% of them counted one time only. The ten largest clonotypes hold roughly 4.9% of the sample. What was sequenced was peripheral blood. The origin of the receptors is a woman at least 80 years old with active or convalescent COVID-19.

The CDR3 bases are TGTGCCAGCAGTGAATCAAGGGGGCGAGAAAAACTGTTTTTT. This codes for CASSESRGREKLFF. The rearrangement joins TRBV6-1 to TRBJ1-4; 7 positions match TRBD1. CDR1 MNHNS and CDR2 SASEGT come from the germline V gene. The CDR3 consists of 14 residues. V shed 2 bases and J 8 bases; nucleotides not matched to a gene: 5.

This CDR3 is CASSVAGNSPLHF. The CDR3 DNA is TGTGCCAGCAGCGTAGCGGGAAATTCACCCCTCCACTTT. The chain is built from TRBV9 and TRBJ1-6; unclear D gene. The CDR3 loop spans 13 amino acids. Germline V gene sequence: CDR1 SGDLS, CDR2 YYNGEE. Trimming removed 0 bases from V and 7 bases from J, with 5 bases in between.

The chain uses TRBV5-1 and TRBJ2-1, with 8 positions matching TRBD1. Trimming cost V 4 bases and J 0 bases; bases outside gene matches: 3. The CDR3 loop spans 15 amino acids. CDR1 SGHRS and CDR2 YFSETQ come from the germline V gene. This chain's CDR3 is CASSVGTGSYNEQFF. In nucleotides, the CDR3 is TGCGCCAGCAGCGTGGGGACAGGCTCCTACAATGAGCAGTTCTTC.

The V gene is TRBV2, the J gene TRBJ1-6; the D is unclear. The CDR3 consists of 14 residues. V lost 2 bases, J lost 8 bases, and 10 bases lay in between. Looked up from germline, CDR1 is SNHLY and CDR2 is FYNNEI. CDR3 coding DNA: TGTGCCAGCAGTGAATGGGCGGGAGATTCACCCCTCCACTTT. It translates to CASSEWAGDSPLHF. The full variable domain, rest sourced from reference TRBV2 and TRBJ1-6, is EPEVTQTPSHQVTQMGQEVILRCVPISNHLYFYWYRQILGQKVEFLVSFYNNEISEKSEIFDDQFSVERPDGSNFTLKIRSTKLEDSAMYFCASSEWAGDSPLHFGNGTRLTVT.

DNA of the CDR3: TGCGCCAGCAGCTCCATTGGAGCCGGGGAGCTGTTTTTT. Its translation: CASSSIGAGELFF. The genes are TRBV5-1 and TRBJ2-2; D gene unclear. The CDR3 has 13 residues. Germline V gene lookup returns CDR1 SGHRS and CDR2 YFSETQ. V was shortened by 3 bases and J by 6 bases, with 9 bases between the two germline ends.

The V gene is TRBV2, the J gene TRBJ1-1; D is unresolved. Germline V lookup: CDR1 SNHLY, CDR2 FYNNEI. CDR3 length: 14 residues. Trimming shortened V by 3 bases and J by 1 base, and 9 bases separated the two germline ends. The CDR3 bases are TGTGCCAGCAGTGAGAGACAAGGGAACACTGAAGCTTTCTTT. As protein: CASSERQGNTEAFF.

The CDR3 nucleotides read TGTGCCAGCAGGACCACTAGCGGGGGGGATCCAGATACGCAGTATTTT. This gives the protein CASRTTSGGDPDTQYF. This chain links TRBV11-2 with TRBJ2-3; 13 bases are a match to TRBD2. J gave up 4 bases and V 6 bases, and 7 bases lay outside the gene matches. There are 16 residues in the CDR3. CDR1 and CDR2 from the germline V gene are SGHAT and FQNNGV.

V usage is TRBV5-1 and J usage is TRBJ2-7, with D possibly matching TRBD1 (6 bases). V was trimmed by 4 bases and J by 3 bases, leaving 20 bases between them. The germline gives CDR1 SGHRS, CDR2 YFSETQ. The CDR3 loop spans 16 amino acids. For the CDR3, the DNA is TGCGCCAGCAGCATTGGACAGTCCTATGCCGGCTACGAGCAGTACTTC. Amino acids: CASSIGQSYAGYEQYF.

The V call is TRBV2, the J call TRBJ1-3; a weak D match, TRBD1 (5 bases). Trimming cost V 5 bases and J 0 bases, with 11 bases left between them. Germline CDR1 SNHLY, CDR2 FYNNEI. The CDR3 has 15 residues. DNA of the CDR3: TGTGCCAGCAGTCCACAGGTCCGCTCTGGAAACACCATATATTTT. Its protein product is CASSPQVRSGNTIYF.

The rearrangement joins TRBV5-8 to TRBJ1-1, with TRBD1 identical over 11 bases. V was clipped by 7 bases and J by 8 bases; unmatched bases: 10. CDR1 is SGHTS and CDR2 is YDEGEE in the germline V gene. The CDR3 runs 14 residues. As DNA, the CDR3 is TGTGCCAGCGTAACTAGGACAGGGGGCGTCGAAGCTTTCTTT. Translating it yields CASVTRTGGVEAFF.

The V gene is TRBV5-6, the J gene TRBJ2-1; tentative D call: TRBD1 (6 bases). CDR1 is SGHDT, CDR2 YYEEEE, per germline. The CDR3 runs to 16 residues. V lost 3 bases, J lost 4 bases, and 17 bases lay in between. The CDR3: CASSSNPVGAYNEQFF. Here the CDR3 DNA reads TGTGCCAGCAGCTCCAACCCCGTGGGGGCTTACAATGAGCAGTTCTTC.

This chain joins TRBV6-6 and TRBJ1-6; D possibly corresponds to TRBD1 (6 bases). The CDR3 length is 21 residues. From germline, CDR1 is MNHNY and CDR2 SVGAGI (reference sequence). Trimming removed 6 bases at V and 13 bases at J, with 40 bases between. The CDR3 nucleotides are TGTGCCAGCAGCCCCAAGGGGGTCAGGCGCCAATTAGGTAGAGAAATTGGCCCCCTCCACTTT. The encoded protein is CASSPKGVRRQLGREIGPLHF.

V is TRBV28 and J is TRBJ1-5; D remains ambiguous. V shed 2 bases and J shed 5 bases, with 7 bases lying between them. Germline CDR1 MDHEN, CDR2 SYDVKM. The CDR3 covers 13 residues. The CDR3 spells CASSLGEYQPQHF. The CDR3 nucleotides read TGTGCCAGCAGTTTAGGGGAGTATCAGCCCCAGCATTTT.

The genes are TRBV7-9 and TRBJ2-6; TRBD1 might be the D (5 bases). CDR1 is SEHNR, CDR2 FQNEAQ, per germline (reference sequence). Trimming took 3 bases from V and 12 from J, leaving 12 bases between them. The CDR3 has 13 residues. As DNA, the CDR3 is TGTGCCAGCAGCTTGGGGCAGTGGGGCGTCCTGACTTTC. Residues: CASSLGQWGVLTF.

The chain employs TRBV24-1 and TRBJ1-2; 9 positions match TRBD1. CDR1 and CDR2 from the germline V gene are KGHDR and SFDVKD. The CDR3 is 13 residues long. J gave up 4 bases and V 6 bases, and 2 bases lay outside the gene matches. The CDR3 region is CATSRGQGYGYTF. CDR3 DNA: TGTGCCACCAGTAGGGGACAGGGCTATGGCTACACCTTC.

The genes are TRBV6-5 and TRBJ1-4, with a weak D call TRBD1 (5 bases). Trimming cost V 6 bases and J 7 bases, with 18 bases left between them. CDR1 is MNHEY, CDR2 SVGAGI, per germline. This CDR3 is 15 amino acids long. CDR3 nucleotides: TGTGCCAGCAGGGGAAGTCGGGGGGGTATTGAAAAACTGTTTTTT. Amino acids: CASRGSRGGIEKLFF.

This clone was observed a few times. The chain combines TRBV13 with TRBJ2-3, with 10 bases matching TRBD2. The trim removed 4 bases at V and 1 base at J, leaving 2 bases unmatched. The germline gives CDR1 PRHDT, CDR2 FYEKMQ (reference sequence). This CDR3 contains 15 residues. CDR3 in amino acids: CASSSLAGGTDTQYF. CDR3 nucleotides: TGTGCCAGCAGCTCCCTAGCGGGGGGCACAGATACGCAGTATTTT.